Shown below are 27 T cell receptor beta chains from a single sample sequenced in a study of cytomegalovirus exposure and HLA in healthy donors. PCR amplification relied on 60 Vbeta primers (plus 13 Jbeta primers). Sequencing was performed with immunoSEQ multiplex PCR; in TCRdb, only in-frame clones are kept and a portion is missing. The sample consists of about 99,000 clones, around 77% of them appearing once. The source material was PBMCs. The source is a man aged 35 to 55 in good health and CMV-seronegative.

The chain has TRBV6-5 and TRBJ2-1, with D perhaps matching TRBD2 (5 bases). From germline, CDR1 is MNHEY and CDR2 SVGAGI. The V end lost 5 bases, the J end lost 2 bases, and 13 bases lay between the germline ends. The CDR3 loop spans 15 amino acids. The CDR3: CASSRAVNAYNEQFF. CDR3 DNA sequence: TGTGCCAGCAGTCGAGCGGTTAACGCCTACAATGAGCAGTTCTTC.

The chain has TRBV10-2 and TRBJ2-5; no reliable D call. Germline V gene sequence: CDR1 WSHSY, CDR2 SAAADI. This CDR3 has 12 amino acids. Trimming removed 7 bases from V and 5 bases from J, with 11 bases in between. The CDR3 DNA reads TGCGCCAGCACTACCGTTTTGGAGACCCAGTACTTC. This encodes CASTTVLETQYF.

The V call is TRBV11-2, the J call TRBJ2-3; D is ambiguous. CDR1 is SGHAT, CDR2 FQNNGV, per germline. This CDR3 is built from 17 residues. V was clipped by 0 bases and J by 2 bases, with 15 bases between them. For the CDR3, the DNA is TGTGCCAGCAGCTTAGATTACAGTACAACGATCACAGATACGCAGTATTTT. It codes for CASSLDYSTTITDTQYF. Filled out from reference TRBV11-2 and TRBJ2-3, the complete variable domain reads EAGVAQSPRYKIIEKRQSVAFWCNPISGHATLYWYQQILGQGPKLLIQFQNNGVVDDSQLPKDRFSAERLKGVDSTLKIQPAKLEDSAVYLCASSLDYSTTITDTQYFGPGTRLTVL.

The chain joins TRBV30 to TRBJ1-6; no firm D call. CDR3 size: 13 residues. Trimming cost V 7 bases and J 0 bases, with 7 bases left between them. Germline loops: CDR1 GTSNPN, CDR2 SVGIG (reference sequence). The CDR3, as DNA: TGTGCCTTCCGTAGCTCCTATAATTCACCCCTCCACTTT. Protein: CAFRSSYNSPLHF.

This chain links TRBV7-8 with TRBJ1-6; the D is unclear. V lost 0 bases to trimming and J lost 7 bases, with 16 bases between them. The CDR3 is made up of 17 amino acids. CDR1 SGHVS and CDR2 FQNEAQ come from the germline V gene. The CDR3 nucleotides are TGTGCCAGCAGCTTAGCCGCGGTGCCCGCGGGGAATTCACCCCTCCACTTT. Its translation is CASSLAAVPAGNSPLHF.

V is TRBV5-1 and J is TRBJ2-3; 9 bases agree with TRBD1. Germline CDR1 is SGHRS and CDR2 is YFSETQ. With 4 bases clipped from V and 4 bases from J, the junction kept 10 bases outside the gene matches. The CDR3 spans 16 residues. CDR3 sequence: CASSNGQGIRADTQYF. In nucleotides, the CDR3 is TGCGCCAGCAGCAACGGACAGGGGATCAGGGCAGATACGCAGTATTTT.

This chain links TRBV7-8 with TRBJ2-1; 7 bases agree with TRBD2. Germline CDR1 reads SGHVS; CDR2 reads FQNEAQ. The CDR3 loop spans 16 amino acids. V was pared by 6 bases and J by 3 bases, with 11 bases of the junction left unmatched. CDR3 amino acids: CASSNIRLAFYNEQFF. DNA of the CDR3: TGTGCCAGCAGTAACATCAGACTAGCTTTCTACAATGAGCAGTTCTTC.

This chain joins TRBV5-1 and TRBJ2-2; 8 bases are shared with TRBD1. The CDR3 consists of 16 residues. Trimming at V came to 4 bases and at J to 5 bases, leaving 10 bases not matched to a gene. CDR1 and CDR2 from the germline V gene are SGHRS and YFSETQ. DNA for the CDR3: TGCGCCAGCAGCCAACGGACAGGGATGAGTACCGGGGAGCTGTTTTTT. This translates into CASSQRTGMSTGELFF.

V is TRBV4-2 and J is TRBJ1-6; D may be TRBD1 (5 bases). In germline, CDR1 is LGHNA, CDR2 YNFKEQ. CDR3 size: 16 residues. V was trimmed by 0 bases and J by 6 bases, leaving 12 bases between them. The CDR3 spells CASSQEGALGNSPLHF. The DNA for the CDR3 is TGTGCCAGCAGCCAAGAAGGGGCCCTGGGTAATTCACCCCTCCACTTT.

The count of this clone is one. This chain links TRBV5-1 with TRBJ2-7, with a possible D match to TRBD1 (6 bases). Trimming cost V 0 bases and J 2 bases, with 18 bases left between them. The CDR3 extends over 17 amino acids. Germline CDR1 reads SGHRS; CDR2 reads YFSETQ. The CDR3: CASSLVVRTASTYEQYF. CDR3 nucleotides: TGCGCCAGCAGCTTGGTAGTAAGGACAGCGAGTACCTACGAGCAGTACTTC.

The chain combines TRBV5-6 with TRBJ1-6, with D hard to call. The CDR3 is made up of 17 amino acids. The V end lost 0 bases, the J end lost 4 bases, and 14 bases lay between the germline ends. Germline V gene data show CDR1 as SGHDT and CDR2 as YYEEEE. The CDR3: CASSLESRPTYNSPLHF. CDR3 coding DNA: TGTGCCAGCAGCTTGGAGTCGAGGCCAACTTATAATTCACCCCTCCACTTT.

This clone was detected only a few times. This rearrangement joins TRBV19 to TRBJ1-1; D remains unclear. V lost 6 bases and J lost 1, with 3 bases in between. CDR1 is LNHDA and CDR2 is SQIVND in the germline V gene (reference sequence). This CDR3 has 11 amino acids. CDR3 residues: CASSWNTEAFF. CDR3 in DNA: TGTGCCAGTAGCTGGAACACTGAAGCTTTCTTT.

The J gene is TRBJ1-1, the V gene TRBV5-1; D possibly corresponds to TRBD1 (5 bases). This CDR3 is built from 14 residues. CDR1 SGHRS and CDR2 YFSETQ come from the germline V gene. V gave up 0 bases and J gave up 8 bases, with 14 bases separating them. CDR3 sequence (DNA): TGCGCCAGCAGCTTGGTGACAGACGGACGAGAAGCTTTCTTT. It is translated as CASSLVTDGREAFF.

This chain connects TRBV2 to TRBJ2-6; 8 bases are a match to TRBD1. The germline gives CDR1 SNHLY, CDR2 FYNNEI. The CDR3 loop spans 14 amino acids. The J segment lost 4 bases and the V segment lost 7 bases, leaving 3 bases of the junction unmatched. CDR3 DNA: TGTGCCAGCAAAACAGGGGGAGGGGCCAACGTCCTGACTTTC. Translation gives CASKTGGGANVLTF.

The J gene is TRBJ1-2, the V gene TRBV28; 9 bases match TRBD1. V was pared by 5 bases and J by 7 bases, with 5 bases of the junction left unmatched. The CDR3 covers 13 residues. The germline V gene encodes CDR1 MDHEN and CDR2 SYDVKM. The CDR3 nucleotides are TGTGCCAGCAGTCTAGACAGGGGGGGTGGCTACACCTTC. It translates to CASSLDRGGGYTF.

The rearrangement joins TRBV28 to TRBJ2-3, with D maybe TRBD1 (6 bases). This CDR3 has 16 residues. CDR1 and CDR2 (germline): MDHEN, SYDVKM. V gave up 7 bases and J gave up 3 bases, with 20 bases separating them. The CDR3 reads CASTQEGGRGTDTQYF. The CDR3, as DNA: TGTGCCAGCACCCAGGAAGGGGGAAGGGGTACAGATACGCAGTATTTT.

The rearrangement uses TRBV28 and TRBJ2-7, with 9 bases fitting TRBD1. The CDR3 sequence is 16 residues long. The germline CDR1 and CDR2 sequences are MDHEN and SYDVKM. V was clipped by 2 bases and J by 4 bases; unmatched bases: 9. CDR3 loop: CASSLGFRDRVYEQYF. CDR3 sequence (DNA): TGTGCCAGCAGTTTAGGTTTCCGGGACAGGGTTTACGAGCAGTACTTC.

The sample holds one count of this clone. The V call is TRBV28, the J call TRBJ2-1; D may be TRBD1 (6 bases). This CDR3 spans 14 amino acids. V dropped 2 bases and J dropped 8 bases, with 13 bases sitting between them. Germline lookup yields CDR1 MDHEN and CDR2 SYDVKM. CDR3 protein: CASSLGGHNYEQFF. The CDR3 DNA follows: TGTGCCAGCAGTTTAGGGGGACATAACTATGAGCAGTTCTTC.

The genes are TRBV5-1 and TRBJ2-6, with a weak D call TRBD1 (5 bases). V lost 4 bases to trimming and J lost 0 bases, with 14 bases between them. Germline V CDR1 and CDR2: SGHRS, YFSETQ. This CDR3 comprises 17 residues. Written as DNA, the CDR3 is TGCGCCAGCAGCGTCAGGGTGGCCAACTCTGGGGCCAACGTCCTGACTTTC. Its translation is CASSVRVANSGANVLTF.

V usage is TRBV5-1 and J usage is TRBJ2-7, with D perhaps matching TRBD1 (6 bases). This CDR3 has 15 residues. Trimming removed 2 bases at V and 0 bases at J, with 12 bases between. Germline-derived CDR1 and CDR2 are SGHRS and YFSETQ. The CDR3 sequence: CASSFQQGPSYEQYF. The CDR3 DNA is TGCGCCAGCAGCTTCCAACAGGGTCCCTCCTACGAGCAGTACTTC.

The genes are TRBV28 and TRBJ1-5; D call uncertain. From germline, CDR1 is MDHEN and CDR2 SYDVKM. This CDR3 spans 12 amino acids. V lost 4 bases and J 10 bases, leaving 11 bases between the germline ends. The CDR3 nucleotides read TGTGCCAGCAGTTCGGGTGCCGGACCCCAGCATTTT. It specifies CASSSGAGPQHF.

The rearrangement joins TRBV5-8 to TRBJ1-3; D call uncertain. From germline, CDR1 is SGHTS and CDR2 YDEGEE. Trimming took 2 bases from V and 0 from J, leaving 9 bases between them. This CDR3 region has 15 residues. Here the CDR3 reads CASSFGDYSGNTIYF. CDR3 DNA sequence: TGTGCCAGCAGCTTCGGGGATTACTCTGGAAACACCATATATTTT.

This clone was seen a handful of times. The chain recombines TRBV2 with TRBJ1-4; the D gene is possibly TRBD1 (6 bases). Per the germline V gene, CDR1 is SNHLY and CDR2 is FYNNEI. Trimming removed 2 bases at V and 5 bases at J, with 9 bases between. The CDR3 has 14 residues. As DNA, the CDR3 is TGTGCCAGCAGTGAACAGGGGTCGAATGAAAAACTGTTTTTT. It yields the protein CASSEQGSNEKLFF.

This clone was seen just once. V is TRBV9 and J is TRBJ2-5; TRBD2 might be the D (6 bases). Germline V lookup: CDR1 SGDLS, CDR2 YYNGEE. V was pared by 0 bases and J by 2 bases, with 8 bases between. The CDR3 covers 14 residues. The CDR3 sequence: CASSVEGTQETQYF. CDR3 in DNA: TGTGCCAGCAGCGTAGAGGGGACTCAAGAGACCCAGTACTTC.

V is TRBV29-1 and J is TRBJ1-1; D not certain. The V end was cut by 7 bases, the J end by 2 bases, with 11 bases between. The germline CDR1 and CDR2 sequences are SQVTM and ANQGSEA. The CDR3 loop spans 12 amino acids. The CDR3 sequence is CSAHAGNTEAFF. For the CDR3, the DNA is TGCAGCGCCCATGCGGGTAACACTGAAGCTTTCTTT.

Here the CDR3 DNA reads TGCGCCAGCAGCCTATCCGGGTCTGACGGCGAGCAGTACTTC. Amino acids: CASSLSGSDGEQYF. The chain uses TRBV5-1 and TRBJ2-7; unclear D gene. Per the germline V gene, CDR1 is SGHRS and CDR2 is YFSETQ. The CDR3 runs 14 residues. V was shortened by 4 bases and J by 6 bases, with 17 bases between the two germline ends.

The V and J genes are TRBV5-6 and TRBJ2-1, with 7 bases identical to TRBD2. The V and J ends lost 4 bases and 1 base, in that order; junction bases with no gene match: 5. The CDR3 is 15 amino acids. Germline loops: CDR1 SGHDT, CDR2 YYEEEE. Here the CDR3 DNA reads TGTGCCAGCAGCGGGGGGGGGAGTTCCTACAATGAGCAGTTCTTC. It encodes CASSGGGSSYNEQFF.